These T cell receptor beta chains were read from a single sample in a study of blood T cell repertoires in COVID-19. Using immunoSEQ multiplex PCR, the repertoire was profiled, and TCRdb retains in-frame clones only, with some absent. Counted here are more than 200,000 clones, roughly 91% occurring once; the ten biggest clones make up roughly 4%. The source material was PBMCs or T cells enriched from blood (not recorded which). Source of these receptors: a woman aged 25 to 39 who had recovered from COVID-19. Each CDR3 is given with its conserved first and last residue. Each record gives: clone size, D gene, V gene, J gene, CDR3 DNA, CDR3 protein. A D gene is named only where the DNA matches it firmly. Clone size is not always given. Where it is, it says once, few, many or a class for expanded clones.

clone_size: .; d_call: .; v_call: TRBV7-7; j_call: TRBJ1-1; cdr3_nt: TGTGCTAGCAGCTTAGACAGTGGCACTGAAGCTTTCTTT; cdr3_aa: CASSLDSGTEAFF
clone_size: .; d_call: TRBD1; v_call: TRBV19; j_call: TRBJ2-1; cdr3_nt: TGTGCCAGTAAGACAGGGGTGTCCTACAATGAGCAGTTCTTC; cdr3_aa: CASKTGVSYNEQFF
clone_size: .; d_call: .; v_call: TRBV29-1; j_call: TRBJ1-1; cdr3_nt: TGCAGCGTTGAAGGGGGGCTAATCACTGAAGCTTTCTTT; cdr3_aa: CSVEGGLITEAFF
clone_size: .; d_call: .; v_call: TRBV25-1; j_call: TRBJ2-1; cdr3_nt: TGTGCCAGCAGTGAGTCCTTCTCCTACAATGAGCAGTTCTTC; cdr3_aa: CASSESFSYNEQFF
clone_size: .; d_call: .; v_call: TRBV20-1; j_call: TRBJ1-6; cdr3_nt: TGCAGTGCTAGCAATAATTCACCCCTCCACTTT; cdr3_aa: CSASNNSPLHF
clone_size: .; d_call: TRBD1; v_call: TRBV28; j_call: TRBJ1-4; cdr3_nt: TGTGCCAGCACGACAGGGCCAACTAATGAAAAACTGTTTTTT; cdr3_aa: CASTTGPTNEKLFF
clone_size: .; d_call: .; v_call: TRBV7-8; j_call: TRBJ1-5; cdr3_nt: TGTGCCAGCAGCTCAGCCCTAAGGGGATCGGTACAGCCCCAGCATTTT; cdr3_aa: CASSSALRGSVQPQHF
clone_size: .; d_call: TRBD2; v_call: TRBV7-3; j_call: TRBJ2-5; cdr3_nt: TGTGCCAGCAGCGCCTTAGCGGGGTCTCAAGAGACCCAGTACTTC; cdr3_aa: CASSALAGSQETQYF
clone_size: .; d_call: .; v_call: TRBV28; j_call: TRBJ2-7; cdr3_nt: TGTGCCAGCAGCCAAAACTACGAGCAGTACTTC; cdr3_aa: CASSQNYEQYF
clone_size: .; d_call: TRBD2; v_call: TRBV7-3; j_call: TRBJ2-7; cdr3_nt: TGTGCCAGCAGCCGGACTAGCGGCTCCTACGAGCAGTACTTC; cdr3_aa: CASSRTSGSYEQYF
clone_size: .; d_call: TRBD1; v_call: TRBV7-3; j_call: TRBJ1-1; cdr3_nt: TGTGCCAGCAGCCCGGGACAGGGTTTAGGGAACACTGAAGCTTTCTTT; cdr3_aa: CASSPGQGLGNTEAFF
clone_size: few; d_call: TRBD1; v_call: TRBV5-5; j_call: TRBJ1-6; cdr3_nt: TGTGCCAGCAGCTTGGCCTGGGACAGAGGTTCACCCCTCCACTTT; cdr3_aa: CASSLAWDRGSPLHF
clone_size: once; d_call: .; v_call: TRBV20-1; j_call: TRBJ1-2; cdr3_nt: TGCAGTGCTAGTCGGGTGATTGGGGGCGATGGCTACACCTTC; cdr3_aa: CSASRVIGGDGYTF
clone_size: .; d_call: .; v_call: TRBV30; j_call: TRBJ2-3; cdr3_nt: TGTGCCTGGAGTGGGCTCAAGGAGTTAGATACGCAGTATTTT; cdr3_aa: CAWSGLKELDTQYF
clone_size: .; d_call: TRBD2; v_call: TRBV9; j_call: TRBJ2-3; cdr3_nt: TGTGCCAGCAGCGTAGGTCTAGCGGGAGGCGCAGGAGATACGCAGTATTTT; cdr3_aa: CASSVGLAGGAGDTQYF
clone_size: few; d_call: .; v_call: TRBV4-2; j_call: TRBJ2-6; cdr3_nt: TGTGCCAGCAGCCCGAGACAGGGAGGTACAACGACTGGGGCCAACGTCCTGACTTTC; cdr3_aa: CASSPRQGGTTTGANVLTF
clone_size: .; d_call: TRBD1; v_call: TRBV9; j_call: TRBJ1-2; cdr3_nt: TGTGCCAGCAGCCCCACCGGGACAGGGGTTCGCGGCTACACCTTC; cdr3_aa: CASSPTGTGVRGYTF
clone_size: .; d_call: .; v_call: TRBV30; j_call: TRBJ1-2; cdr3_nt: TGTGCCTGGAGTGTAGGCGGGGAGGGTGTTGGCTACACCTTC; cdr3_aa: CAWSVGGEGVGYTF
clone_size: .; d_call: TRBD1; v_call: TRBV7-2; j_call: TRBJ1-5; cdr3_nt: TGTGCCAGCAGCCCTGCCCGCGGGACAGGGTACAATCAGCCCCAGCATTTT; cdr3_aa: CASSPARGTGYNQPQHF
clone_size: .; d_call: .; v_call: TRBV30; j_call: TRBJ1-5; cdr3_nt: TGTGCCTGGAGCCTAAGGGGCGATCAGCCCCAGCATTTT; cdr3_aa: CAWSLRGDQPQHF
clone_size: .; d_call: .; v_call: TRBV14; j_call: TRBJ1-2; cdr3_nt: TGTGCCAGCAGCCAGGGGGGGGCTGATGGTGGCTACACCTTC; cdr3_aa: CASSQGGADGGYTF
clone_size: .; d_call: .; v_call: TRBV5-6; j_call: TRBJ2-3; cdr3_nt: TGTGCCAGCAGCTTTGCTACCACAGATACGCAGTATTTT; cdr3_aa: CASSFATTDTQYF
clone_size: .; d_call: TRBD1; v_call: TRBV5-1; j_call: TRBJ1-1; cdr3_nt: TGCGCCAGCAGCCCAGGGACAGGGGTTTTGGACACTGAAGCTTTCTTT; cdr3_aa: CASSPGTGVLDTEAFF
clone_size: .; d_call: .; v_call: TRBV13; j_call: TRBJ1-3; cdr3_nt: TGTGCCAGCACCCTCGAGGGCTTTGGGAACACCATATATTTT; cdr3_aa: CASTLEGFGNTIYF
clone_size: .; d_call: .; v_call: TRBV5-1; j_call: TRBJ1-3; cdr3_nt: TGCGCCAGCAGCCCCGGGAGGAACACCATATATTTT; cdr3_aa: CASSPGRNTIYF
clone_size: .; d_call: TRBD2; v_call: TRBV7-2; j_call: TRBJ2-7; cdr3_nt: TGTGCCAGCAGCCGGACTAGCGGGGGGGCCTACGAGCAGTACTTC; cdr3_aa: CASSRTSGGAYEQYF
clone_size: once; d_call: TRBD1; v_call: TRBV10-3; j_call: TRBJ1-2; cdr3_nt: TGTGCCATCAGTGAGGGGGGTGAAAGGACAGGCAACTATGGCTACACCTTC; cdr3_aa: CAISEGGERTGNYGYTF
clone_size: .; d_call: TRBD1; v_call: TRBV15; j_call: TRBJ1-2; cdr3_nt: TGTGCCACCAGCAGAACCCAGGGACAGCCCTACTATGGCTACACCTTC; cdr3_aa: CATSRTQGQPYYGYTF
clone_size: .; d_call: .; v_call: TRBV28; j_call: TRBJ1-1; cdr3_nt: TGTGCCAGCACCTTGTCTTCTTTGAACACTGAAGCTTTCTTT; cdr3_aa: CASTLSSLNTEAFF
clone_size: .; d_call: .; v_call: TRBV10-3; j_call: TRBJ1-2; cdr3_nt: TGTGCCGGATCCGGAGGCCGGGACAATAGTGGCTACACCTTC; cdr3_aa: CAGSGGRDNSGYTF
clone_size: .; d_call: .; v_call: TRBV29-1; j_call: TRBJ2-5; cdr3_nt: TGCAGCGTCTCTTTGGAGACCCAGTACTTC; cdr3_aa: CSVSLETQYF
clone_size: .; d_call: .; v_call: TRBV2; j_call: TRBJ2-5; cdr3_nt: TGTGCCAGCAGTGAAGGGGTCGGGGACCAAGAGACCCAGTACTTC; cdr3_aa: CASSEGVGDQETQYF
clone_size: .; d_call: .; v_call: TRBV5-6; j_call: TRBJ2-7; cdr3_nt: TGTGCCAGCAGCTCCTCTCGCTACGAGCAGTACTTC; cdr3_aa: CASSSSRYEQYF
clone_size: .; d_call: TRBD2; v_call: TRBV19; j_call: TRBJ2-7; cdr3_nt: TGTGCCAGTGGTCCGGGACTAGGCGGCTACGAGCAGTACTTC; cdr3_aa: CASGPGLGGYEQYF
clone_size: .; d_call: TRBD1; v_call: TRBV13; j_call: TRBJ2-7; cdr3_nt: TGTGCCAGCAGCTCCGCCTTCGGGGACAGCAGAAACGAGCAGTACTTC; cdr3_aa: CASSSAFGDSRNEQYF
clone_size: .; d_call: .; v_call: TRBV21-1; j_call: TRBJ2-3; cdr3_nt: TGTGCCAGCAGCGCCCCTAACCCCCGGCTGGAGGGTAGCACAGATACGCAGTATTTT; cdr3_aa: CASSAPNPRLEGSTDTQYF
clone_size: .; d_call: .; v_call: TRBV7-3; j_call: TRBJ2-1; cdr3_nt: TGTGCCAGCAGCTTAACGGGACTGAACTACAATGAGCAGTTCTTC; cdr3_aa: CASSLTGLNYNEQFF
clone_size: .; d_call: TRBD2; v_call: TRBV9; j_call: TRBJ2-7; cdr3_nt: TGTGCCAGCAGCCTTGGGGGGGACCTACGCTCCTACGAGCAGTACTTC; cdr3_aa: CASSLGGDLRSYEQYF
clone_size: .; d_call: TRBD1; v_call: TRBV5-6; j_call: TRBJ1-2; cdr3_nt: TGTGCCAGCAGCTACCGGGACAGGGGATACTATGGCTACACCTTC; cdr3_aa: CASSYRDRGYYGYTF
clone_size: .; d_call: TRBD1; v_call: TRBV19; j_call: TRBJ2-7; cdr3_nt: TGTGCCAGTAGTATGACAGGGCGATCCTACGAGCAGTACTTC; cdr3_aa: CASSMTGRSYEQYF
clone_size: .; d_call: .; v_call: TRBV5-1; j_call: TRBJ1-1; cdr3_nt: TGCGCCAGCAGCAGGTCGAGGCTGGCGGGGATGAACACTGAAGCTTTCTTT; cdr3_aa: CASSRSRLAGMNTEAFF
clone_size: .; d_call: TRBD1; v_call: TRBV2; j_call: TRBJ1-5; cdr3_nt: TGTGCCAGCAGAGGGACAGACAGTAGCAATCAGCCCCAGCATTTT; cdr3_aa: CASRGTDSSNQPQHF